What follows is one T cell receptor beta chain and its context. Its target is not known. The germline gives CDR1 GTSNPN, CDR2 SVGIG (reference sequence). The trim removed 8 bases at V and 8 bases at J, leaving 7 bases unmatched. This CDR3 spans 12 amino acids. The data belong to a study of cytomegalovirus exposure and HLA in healthy donors. General observations from the study: Associated with cytomegalovirus, according to the listing, were 150 to 200 TCR beta chains.

The PCR had 60 Vbeta and 13 Jbeta primers. TCRdb's copy holds only in-frame clones and misses some; the assay was immunoSEQ multiplex PCR. The sample records some 130,000 clones, approximately 74% being singletons. The source is a male donor in good health and CMV-seronegative. Sequencing was carried out using PBMCs. This rearrangement joins TRBV30 to TRBJ2-1; 9 nucleotides align to TRBD2. This CDR3 is CAVGAGGYEQFF. CDR3 coding DNA: TGTGCCGTGGGGGCGGGGGGGTATGAGCAGTTCTTC.